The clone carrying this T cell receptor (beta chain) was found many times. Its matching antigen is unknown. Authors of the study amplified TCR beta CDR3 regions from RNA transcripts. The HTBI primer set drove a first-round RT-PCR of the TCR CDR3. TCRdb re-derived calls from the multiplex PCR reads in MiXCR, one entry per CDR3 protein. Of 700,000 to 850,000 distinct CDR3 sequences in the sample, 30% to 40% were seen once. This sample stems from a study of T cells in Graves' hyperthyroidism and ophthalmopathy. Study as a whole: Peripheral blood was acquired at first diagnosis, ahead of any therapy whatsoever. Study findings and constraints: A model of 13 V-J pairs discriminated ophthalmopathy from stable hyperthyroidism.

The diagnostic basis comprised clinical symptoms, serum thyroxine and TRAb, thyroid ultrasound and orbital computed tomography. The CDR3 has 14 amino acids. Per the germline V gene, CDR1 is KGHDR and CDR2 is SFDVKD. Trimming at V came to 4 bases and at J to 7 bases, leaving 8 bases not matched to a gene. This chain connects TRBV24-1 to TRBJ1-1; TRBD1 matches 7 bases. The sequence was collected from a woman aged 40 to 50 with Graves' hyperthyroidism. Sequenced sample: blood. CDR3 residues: CATSDPTGAGEAFF. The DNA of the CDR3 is TGTGCCACCAGTGACCCCACAGGGGCGGGTGAAGCTTTCTTT.